This paragraph covers one T cell receptor (beta chain) sequence. Its specificity is not known. One base away lies a much larger clone, so this may be a sequencing read error. Reared together, all three twin pairs probably met the same infectious agents and vaccines. In the source study's methods: Each donor had about 85,000 to nearly 500,000 clonotypes. TCRdb reprocessed the 5' RACE reads with MiXCR, giving one entry per CDR3 protein. Here the V and J calls rest on TCRdb's processing, not on the authors' analysis. The table lists a few hundred thousand distinct CDR3 sequences, over 25% of them singletons. This specimen comes from a study of identical twins' blood T cells. Whole-study context: Approximately 50 million reads covered roughly 6 alpha-chain and roughly 6 beta-chain libraries. Study-level points and caveats: Mainly, cloneset size products determined shared clonotypes, twins included.

The CDR3 totals 14 residues. From germline, CDR1 is SEHNR and CDR2 FQNEAQ (reference sequence). The sequence came from a woman aged 18-55 years in good health. Material for sequencing was PBMCs. The gene calls are TRBV7-9 and TRBJ2-7, with a tentative D call TRBD1 (5 bases). The CDR3 loop reads CASSFSRQPYGQYF. The CDR3 DNA follows: TGTGCCAGCAGCTTCAGTAGACAGCCCTACGGGCAGTACTTC.